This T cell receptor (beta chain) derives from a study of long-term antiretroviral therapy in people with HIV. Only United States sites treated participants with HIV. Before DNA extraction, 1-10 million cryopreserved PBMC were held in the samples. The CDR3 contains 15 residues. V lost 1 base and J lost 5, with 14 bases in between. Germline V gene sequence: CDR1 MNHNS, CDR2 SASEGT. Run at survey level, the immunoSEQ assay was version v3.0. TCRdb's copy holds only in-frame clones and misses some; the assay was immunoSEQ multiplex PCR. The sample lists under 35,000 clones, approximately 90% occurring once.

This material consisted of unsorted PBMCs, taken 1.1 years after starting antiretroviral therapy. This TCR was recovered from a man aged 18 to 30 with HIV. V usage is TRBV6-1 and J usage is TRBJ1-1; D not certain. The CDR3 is CASSEEVRWRTEAFF. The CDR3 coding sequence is TGTGCCAGCAGTGAAGAGGTACGTTGGAGGACTGAAGCTTTCTTT.